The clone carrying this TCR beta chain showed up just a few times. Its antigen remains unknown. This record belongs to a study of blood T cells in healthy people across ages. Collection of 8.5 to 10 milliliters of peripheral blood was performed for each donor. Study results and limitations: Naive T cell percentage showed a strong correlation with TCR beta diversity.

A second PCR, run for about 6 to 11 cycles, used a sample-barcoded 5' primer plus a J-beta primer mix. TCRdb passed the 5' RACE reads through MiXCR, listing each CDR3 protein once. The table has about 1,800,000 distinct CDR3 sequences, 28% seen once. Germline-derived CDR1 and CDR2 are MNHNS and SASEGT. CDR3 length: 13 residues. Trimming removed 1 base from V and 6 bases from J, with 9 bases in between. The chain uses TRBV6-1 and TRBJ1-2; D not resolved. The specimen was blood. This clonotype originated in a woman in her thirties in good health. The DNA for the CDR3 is TGTGCCAGCAGTGAAGGAGAAATGGATGGCTACACCTTC. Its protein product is CASSEGEMDGYTF.